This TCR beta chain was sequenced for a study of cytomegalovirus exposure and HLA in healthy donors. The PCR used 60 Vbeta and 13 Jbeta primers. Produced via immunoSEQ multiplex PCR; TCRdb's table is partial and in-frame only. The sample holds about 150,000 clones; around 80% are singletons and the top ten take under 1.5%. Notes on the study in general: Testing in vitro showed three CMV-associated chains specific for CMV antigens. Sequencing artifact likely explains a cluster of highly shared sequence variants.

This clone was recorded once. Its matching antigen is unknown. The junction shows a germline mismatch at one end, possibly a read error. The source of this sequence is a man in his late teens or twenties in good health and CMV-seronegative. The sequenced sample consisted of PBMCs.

In DNA, the CDR3 is TGTGCCAGCAGTTTGGGGACTAGCGGGAGGTGGTTTCTCTTC. It translates to CASSLGTSGRWFLF. This sequence joins TRBV28 and TRBJ2-1; 15 nucleotides line up with TRBD2. The CDR3 runs 14 residues. Germline CDR1 MDHEN, CDR2 SYDVKM. The complete variable domain, with remaining parts taken from reference TRBV28 and TRBJ2-1, reads DVKVTQSSRYLVKRTGEKVFLECVQDMDHENMFWYRQDPGLGLRLIYFSYDVKMKEKGDIPEGYSVSREKKERFSLILESASTNQTSMYLCASSLGTSGRWFLFGPGTRLTVL.